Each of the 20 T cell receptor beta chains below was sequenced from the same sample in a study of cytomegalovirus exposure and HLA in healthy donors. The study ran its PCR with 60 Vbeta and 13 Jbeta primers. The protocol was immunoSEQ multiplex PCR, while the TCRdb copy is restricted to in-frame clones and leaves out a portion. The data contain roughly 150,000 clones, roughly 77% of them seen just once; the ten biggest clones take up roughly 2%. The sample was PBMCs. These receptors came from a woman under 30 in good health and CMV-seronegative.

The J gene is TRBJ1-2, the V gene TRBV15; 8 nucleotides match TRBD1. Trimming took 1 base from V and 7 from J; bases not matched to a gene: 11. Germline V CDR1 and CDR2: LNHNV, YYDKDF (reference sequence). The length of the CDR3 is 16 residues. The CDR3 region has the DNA TGTGCCACCAGCAGAGTCCAGGGGGCGAGTTCGGGTGGCTACACCTTC. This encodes CATSRVQGASSGGYTF.

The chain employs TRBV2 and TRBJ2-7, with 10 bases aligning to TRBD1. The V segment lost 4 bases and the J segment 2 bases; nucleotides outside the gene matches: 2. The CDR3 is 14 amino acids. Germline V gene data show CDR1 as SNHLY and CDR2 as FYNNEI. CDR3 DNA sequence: TGTGCCAGCAGTGTGGACAGGGGGGCCTACGAGCAGTACTTC. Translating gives CASSVDRGAYEQYF.

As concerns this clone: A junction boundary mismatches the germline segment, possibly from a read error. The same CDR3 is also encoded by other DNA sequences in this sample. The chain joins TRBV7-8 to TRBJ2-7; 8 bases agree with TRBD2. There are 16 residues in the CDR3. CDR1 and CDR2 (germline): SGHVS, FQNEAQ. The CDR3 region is CASSLVTSGGTYEQYF. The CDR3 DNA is TGCGCCAGCAGCTTAGTTACCAGCGGGGGCACCTACGAGCAGTACTTC.

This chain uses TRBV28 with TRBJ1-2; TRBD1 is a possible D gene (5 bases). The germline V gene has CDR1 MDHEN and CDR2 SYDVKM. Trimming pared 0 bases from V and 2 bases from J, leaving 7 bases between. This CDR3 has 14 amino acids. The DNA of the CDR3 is TGTGCCAGCAGTTTATGGGCAGGGAACTATGGCTACACCTTC. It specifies CASSLWAGNYGYTF.

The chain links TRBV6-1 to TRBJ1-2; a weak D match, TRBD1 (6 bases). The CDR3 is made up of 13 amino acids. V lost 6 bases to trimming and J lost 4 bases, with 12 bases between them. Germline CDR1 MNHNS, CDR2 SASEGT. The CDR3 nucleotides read TGTGCCAGCAGAGGACAGAGCCTCTATGGCTACACCTTC. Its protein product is CASRGQSLYGYTF.

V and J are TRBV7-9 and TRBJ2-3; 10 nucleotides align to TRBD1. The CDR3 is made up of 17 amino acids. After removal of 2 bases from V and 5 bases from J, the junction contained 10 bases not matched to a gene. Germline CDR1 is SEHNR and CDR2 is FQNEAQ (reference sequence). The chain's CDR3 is CASSLSLRDRGRDTQYF. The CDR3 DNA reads TGTGCCAGCAGCTTAAGCCTTCGGGACAGGGGAAGAGATACGCAGTATTTT.

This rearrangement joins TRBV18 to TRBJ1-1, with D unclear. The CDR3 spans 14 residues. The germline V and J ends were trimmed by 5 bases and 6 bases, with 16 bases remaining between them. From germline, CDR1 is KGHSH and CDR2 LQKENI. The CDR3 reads CASSFRFAPPEAFF. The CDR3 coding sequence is TGTGCCAGCTCATTCCGGTTCGCCCCCCCTGAAGCTTTCTTT.

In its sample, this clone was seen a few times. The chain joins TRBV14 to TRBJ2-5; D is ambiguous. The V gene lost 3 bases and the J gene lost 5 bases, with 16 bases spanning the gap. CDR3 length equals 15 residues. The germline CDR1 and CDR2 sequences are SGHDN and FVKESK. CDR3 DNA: TGTGCCAGCAGCCAGTACAAGTTTGCGGCGGAGACCCAGTACTTC. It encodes CASSQYKFAAETQYF.

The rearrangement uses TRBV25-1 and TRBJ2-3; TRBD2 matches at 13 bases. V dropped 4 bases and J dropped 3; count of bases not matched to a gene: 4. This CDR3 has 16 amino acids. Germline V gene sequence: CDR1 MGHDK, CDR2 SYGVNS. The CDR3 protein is CASSVGLAGITDTQYF. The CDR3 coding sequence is TGTGCCAGCAGTGTGGGACTAGCGGGGATAACAGATACGCAGTATTTT.

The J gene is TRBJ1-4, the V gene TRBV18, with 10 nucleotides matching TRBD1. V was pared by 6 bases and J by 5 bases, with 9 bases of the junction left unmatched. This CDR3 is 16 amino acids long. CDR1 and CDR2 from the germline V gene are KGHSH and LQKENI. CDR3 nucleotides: TGTGCCAGCTCGGGACAGGGGATGCTAGAGAATGAAAAACTGTTTTTT. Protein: CASSGQGMLENEKLFF.

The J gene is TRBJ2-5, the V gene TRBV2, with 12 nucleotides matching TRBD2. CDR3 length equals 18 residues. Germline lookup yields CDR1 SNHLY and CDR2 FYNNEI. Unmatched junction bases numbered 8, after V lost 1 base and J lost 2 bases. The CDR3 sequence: CASSEVGLAGTQQETQYF. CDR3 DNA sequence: TGTGCCAGCAGTGAAGTAGGACTAGCGGGGACGCAACAAGAGACCCAGTACTTC.

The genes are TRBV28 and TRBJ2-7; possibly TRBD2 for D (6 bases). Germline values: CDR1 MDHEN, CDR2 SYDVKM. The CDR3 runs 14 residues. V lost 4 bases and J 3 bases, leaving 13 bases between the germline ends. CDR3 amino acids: CASSYGGTVYEQYF. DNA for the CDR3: TGTGCCAGCAGTTACGGAGGGACCGTCTACGAGCAGTACTTC.

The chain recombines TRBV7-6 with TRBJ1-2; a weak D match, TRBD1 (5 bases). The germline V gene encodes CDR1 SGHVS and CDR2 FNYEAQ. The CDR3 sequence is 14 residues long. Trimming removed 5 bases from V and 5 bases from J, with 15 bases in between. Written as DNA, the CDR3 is TGTGCCAGCAGCCAATTACCCGACAGTTATGGCTACACCTTC. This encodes CASSQLPDSYGYTF. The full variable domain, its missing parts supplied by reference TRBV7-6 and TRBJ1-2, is GAGVSQSPRYKVTKRGQDVALRCDPISGHVSLYWYRQALGQGPEFLTYFNYEAQQDKSGLPNDRFSAERPEGSISTLTIQRTEQRDSAMYRCASSQLPDSYGYTFGSGTRLTVV.

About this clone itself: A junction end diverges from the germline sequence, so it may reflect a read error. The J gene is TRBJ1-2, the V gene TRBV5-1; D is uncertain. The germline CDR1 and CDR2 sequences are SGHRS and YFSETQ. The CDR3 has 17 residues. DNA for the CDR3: TGCGCCAGCAGATTGGCTCGAGGCGGCAGCCTCAACTATGGCTACACCTTC. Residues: CASRLARGGSLNYGYTF.

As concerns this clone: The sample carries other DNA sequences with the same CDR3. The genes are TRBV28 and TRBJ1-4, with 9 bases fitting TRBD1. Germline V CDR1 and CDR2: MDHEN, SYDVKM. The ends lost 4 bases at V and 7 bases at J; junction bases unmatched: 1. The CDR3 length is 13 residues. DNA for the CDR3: TGTGCCAGCAGTTCGGGACAGGGTGAAAAACTGTTTTTT. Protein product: CASSSGQGEKLFF.

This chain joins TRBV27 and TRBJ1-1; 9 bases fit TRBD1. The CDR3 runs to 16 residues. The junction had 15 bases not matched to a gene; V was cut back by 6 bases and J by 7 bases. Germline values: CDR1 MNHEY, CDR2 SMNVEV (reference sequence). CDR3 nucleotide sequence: TGTGCCAGCAGCCCCGCGGCCGGGACAGGGAGCATTGAAGCTTTCTTT. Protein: CASSPAAGTGSIEAFF.

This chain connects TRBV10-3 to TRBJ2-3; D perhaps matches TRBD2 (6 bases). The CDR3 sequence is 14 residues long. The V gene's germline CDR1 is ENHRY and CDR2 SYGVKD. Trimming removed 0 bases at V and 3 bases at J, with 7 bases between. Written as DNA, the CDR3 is TGTGCCATCAGTGAGTCCGGGAGTACAGATACGCAGTATTTT. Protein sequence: CAISESGSTDTQYF.

DNA of the CDR3: TGTGCCAGCAGCGTACAGTCCCAAGAGACCCAGTACTTC. Its protein product is CASSVQSQETQYF. The chain combines TRBV9 with TRBJ2-5; no firm D call. The CDR3 is made up of 13 amino acids. Trimming took 1 base from V and 1 from J, leaving 5 bases between them. Germline CDR1 is SGDLS and CDR2 is YYNGEE.

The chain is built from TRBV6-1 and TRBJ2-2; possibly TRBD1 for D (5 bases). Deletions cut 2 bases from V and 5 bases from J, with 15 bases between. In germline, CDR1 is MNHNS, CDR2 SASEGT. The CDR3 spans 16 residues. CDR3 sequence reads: CASSEMVAGITGELFF. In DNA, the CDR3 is TGTGCCAGCAGTGAAATGGTCGCAGGGATTACCGGGGAGCTGTTTTTT.

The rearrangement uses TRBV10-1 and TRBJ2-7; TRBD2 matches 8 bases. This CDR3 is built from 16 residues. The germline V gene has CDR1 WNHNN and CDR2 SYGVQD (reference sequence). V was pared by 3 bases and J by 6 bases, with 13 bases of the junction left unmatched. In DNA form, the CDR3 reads TGCGCCAGCAGTGAATATCGAGCGGGAGTTCTGAGCGAGCAGTACTTC. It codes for CASSEYRAGVLSEQYF.